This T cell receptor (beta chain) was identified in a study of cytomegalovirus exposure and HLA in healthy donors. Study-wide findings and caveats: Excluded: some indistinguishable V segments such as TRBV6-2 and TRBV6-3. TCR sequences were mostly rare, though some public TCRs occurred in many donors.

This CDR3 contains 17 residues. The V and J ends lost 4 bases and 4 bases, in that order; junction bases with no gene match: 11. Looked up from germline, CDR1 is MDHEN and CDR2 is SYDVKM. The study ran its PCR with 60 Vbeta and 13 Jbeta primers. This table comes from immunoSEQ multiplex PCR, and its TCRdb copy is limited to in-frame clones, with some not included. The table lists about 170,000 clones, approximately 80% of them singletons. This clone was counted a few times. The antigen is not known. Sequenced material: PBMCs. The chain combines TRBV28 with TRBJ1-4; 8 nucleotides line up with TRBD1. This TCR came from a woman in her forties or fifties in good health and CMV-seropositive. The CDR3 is CASSSKKQGVGNEKLFF. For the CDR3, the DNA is TGTGCCAGCAGTTCAAAAAAACAGGGGGTGGGTAATGAAAAACTGTTTTTT.